This TCR beta chain stems from a study of T cell repertoires in cytomegalovirus infection. Across the study: Newly reported HLA-C-restricted and thoroughly characterized HLA-B-restricted CMV epitopes were employed. CMV infection and matching HLA type were both indicated by public TCR beta signatures.

TCRdb ran MiXCR on the reads and lists one entry per CDR3 protein. The table lists approximately 730,000 distinct CDR3 sequences, around 35% of them singletons. Findings and caveats of the study: Identification of carriers of CMV plus the relevant HLA was achieved through cumulative public TCR beta family frequency. Dominating the ex vivo response were TCR beta clonotypes that were CMV-specific and HLA-C-restricted.

CDR1 and CDR2 (germline): SGHTA, FQGNSA. The length of the CDR3 is 14 residues. The V end lost 4 bases, the J end lost 3 bases, and 11 bases lay between the germline ends. At least ten counts were recorded for this clonotype. The antigen is unknown. This chain joins TRBV7-2 and TRBJ2-3; D possibly corresponds to TRBD2 (6 bases). Source: cultured PBMCs, taken from culture after CMV antigen stimulation. The TCR originated in a human donor in good health (CMV status not recorded). Some clones in this sample may be carry-over from other donors' samples. CDR3 sequence reads: CASSSAGITDTQYF. In nucleotides, the CDR3 is TGTGCCAGCAGCTCGGCGGGGATTACAGATACGCAGTATTTT.